These 16 T cell receptor beta chains share one sample of origin, sequenced in a study of T cells in Graves' hyperthyroidism and ophthalmopathy. RNA transcripts were the template for amplifying TCR beta CDR3 regions. Carried out on the TCR CDR3, a first-round RT-PCR used the HTBI primer set. From the multiplex PCR reads, TCRdb called clonotypes with MiXCR, one entry per CDR3 protein. The table has hundreds of thousands of distinct CDR3 sequences, around 15% seen once. The sample comprised blood. These TCRs come from a woman younger than 35 with Graves' hyperthyroidism.

This clonotype was seen ten or more times. The chain couples TRBV2 to TRBJ2-2, with 8 bases matching TRBD2. Trimming cost V 4 bases and J 5 bases; bases outside gene matches: 9. CDR3 length: 16 amino acids. Germline V CDR1 and CDR2: SNHLY, FYNNEI. The CDR3 nucleotides read TGTGCCAGCAGTGTGCGCGGGGGGCTAGTAACCGGGGAGCTGTTTTTT. Protein sequence: CASSVRGGLVTGELFF.

This clonotype occurred many times. V and J are TRBV18 and TRBJ2-2; 7 bases match TRBD2. The germline V gene encodes CDR1 KGHSH and CDR2 LQKENI. V dropped 6 bases and J dropped 5; count of bases not matched to a gene: 12. The CDR3 length is 16 residues. CDR3 protein: CASSPLLLADTGELFF. The CDR3 bases are TGTGCCAGCTCGCCGCTTCTCCTAGCGGATACCGGGGAGCTGTTTTTT. The full variable domain, its missing parts supplied by reference TRBV18 and TRBJ2-2, is NAGVMQNPRHLVRRRGQEARLRCSPMKGHSHVYWYRQLPEEGLKFMVYLQKENIIDESGMPKERFSAEFPKEGPSILRIQQVVRGDSAAYFCASSPLLLADTGELFFGEGSRLTVL.

This clonotype has at least ten counts. The genes are TRBV6-5 and TRBJ2-7, with 10 bases aligning to TRBD1. V was clipped by 2 bases and J by 5 bases; unmatched bases: 9. CDR1 and CDR2 (germline): MNHEY, SVGAGI. The CDR3 contains 16 residues. This CDR3 reads CASSYDFGTGANEQYF. CDR3 coding DNA: TGTGCCAGCAGTTACGACTTCGGGACAGGGGCCAACGAGCAGTACTTC.

This chain uses TRBV5-5 with TRBJ2-2; 7 bases agree with TRBD1. V shed 4 bases, J shed 4 bases, and the junction held 4 bases outside the gene matches. The CDR3 is 14 residues long. From germline, CDR1 is SGHKS and CDR2 YYEKEE (reference sequence). The CDR3 loop is CASSTTGTTGELFF. The CDR3 nucleotides read TGTGCCAGCAGCACGACAGGGACCACCGGGGAGCTGTTTTTT.

The rearrangement uses TRBV6-5 and TRBJ1-2; D remains unclear. Trimming cost V 4 bases and J 3 bases, with 9 bases left between them. Germline V CDR1 and CDR2: MNHEY, SVGAGI. This CDR3 has 13 residues. This CDR3 is CASSLLRDYGYTF. CDR3 DNA sequence: TGTGCCAGCAGTTTACTCCGGGACTATGGCTACACCTTC.

On this clonotype itself: A read error is possible here, since a much larger clone lies one base away. The chain uses TRBV15 and TRBJ2-1; D is perhaps TRBD2 (5 bases). Per germline, CDR1 LNHNV and CDR2 YYDKDF (reference sequence). This CDR3 contains 14 residues. CDR3 nucleotides: TGTCCCAGCGGAACTAGAAATGGTATCAATGAGCAGTTCTTC. Encoded protein: CPSGTRNGINEQFF.

The V gene is TRBV19, the J gene TRBJ1-5; D unresolved. Germline V lookup: CDR1 LNHDA, CDR2 SQIVND (reference sequence). The V end lost 8 bases, the J end lost 5 bases, and 10 bases lay between the germline ends. The length of the CDR3 is 12 residues. The CDR3 region is CASGKTYQPQHF. Written as DNA, the CDR3 is TGTGCCAGTGGAAAGACTTATCAGCCCCAGCATTTT.

Ten or more counts support this clonotype. This chain connects TRBV3-1 to TRBJ2-1; D is undetermined. The V end lost 2 bases, the J end lost 9 bases, and 8 bases lay between the germline ends. CDR3 length equals 12 residues. Looked up from germline, CDR1 is LGHDT and CDR2 is YNNKEL (reference sequence). The CDR3 DNA is TGTGCCAGCAGCCAACTAGTGGGTGAGCAGTTCTTC. Amino acid sequence: CASSQLVGEQFF.

This clonotype was seen at least ten times. The chain combines TRBV18 with TRBJ2-7, with TRBD1 matching over 8 bases. Germline V gene data show CDR1 as KGHSH and CDR2 as LQKENI. V lost 4 bases and J lost 1; bases outside the gene matches: 3. The CDR3 runs 14 residues. The CDR3: CASSQGTGSYEQYF. In DNA, the CDR3 is TGTGCCAGCTCACAGGGGACAGGTTCCTACGAGCAGTACTTC.

A note on this clonotype: Since a much larger clone is just one base distant, this may be a read error. This chain uses TRBV6-5 with TRBJ2-1, with 9 nucleotides matching TRBD2. Germline assignment: CDR1 MNHEY and CDR2 SVGAGI. V was clipped by 5 bases and J by 8 bases; unmatched bases: 7. CDR3 length: 14 amino acids. The DNA for the CDR3 is TGTGCCAGCAGTACTAGCGGGCGATACGATGAGCAGTTCTTC. Encoded protein: CASSTSGRYDEQFF.

This clonotype was detected many times. The chain joins TRBV20-1 to TRBJ2-7; a possible D gene is TRBD2 (5 bases). V was shortened by 6 bases and J by 3 bases, with 12 bases between the two germline ends. Germline V gives CDR1 DFQATT, CDR2 SNEGSKA (reference sequence). This CDR3 comprises 12 residues. CDR3 bases: TGCAGTGCGCGGCGGACTGTCTACGAGCAGTACTTC. Its translation: CSARRTVYEQYF.

This rearrangement joins TRBV5-8 to TRBJ2-5, with 10 bases lining up with TRBD1. Germline V lookup: CDR1 SGHTS, CDR2 YDEGEE. V lost 9 bases to trimming and J lost 1 base; unmatched junction nucleotides: 9. This CDR3 spans 15 amino acids. In DNA, the CDR3 is TGTGCCATCTTATCCCGGGACAGGGGCCAAGAGACCCAGTACTTC. It yields the protein CAILSRDRGQETQYF.

In its sample, this clonotype was seen many times. The chain has TRBV12-3 or TRBV12-4 and TRBJ1-5, with a tentative D call TRBD1 (5 bases). V lost 1 base and J lost 2, with 6 bases in between. The CDR3 sequence is 14 residues long. The CDR3, as DNA: TGTGCCAGCAGTTTAGGCAGGGGCAATCAGCCCCAGCATTTT. Translating gives CASSLGRGNQPQHF.

V and J are TRBV11-2 and TRBJ2-2; D may match TRBD1 or TRBD2 (5 bases each). Germline loops: CDR1 SGHAT, CDR2 FQNNGV. The CDR3 extends over 14 amino acids. V shed 7 bases and J shed 5 bases, with 14 bases lying between them. The CDR3 region is CASTTGLGTGELFF. The CDR3 region has the DNA TGTGCCAGCACGACGGGGCTGGGGACCGGGGAGCTGTTTTTT.

Many counts were recorded for this clonotype. The chain joins TRBV27 to TRBJ2-5; D call uncertain. The CDR3 is 14 residues long. Trimming pared 3 bases from V and 7 bases from J, leaving 15 bases between. CDR1 and CDR2 from the germline V gene are MNHEY and SMNVEV (reference sequence). The CDR3 nucleotides read TGTGCCAGCAGTTTTAGAGAGGATGAGGTGACCCAGTACTTC. Protein: CASSFREDEVTQYF.

This clonotype was seen a few times. The V call is TRBV11-2, the J call TRBJ2-7; 10 bases fit TRBD1. The CDR3 contains 15 residues. Germline-derived CDR1 and CDR2 are SGHAT and FQNNGV. After removal of 4 bases from V and 6 bases from J, the junction contained 9 bases not matched to a gene. As DNA, the CDR3 is TGTGCCAGCAGCTCCTTCGGGACAGGGGTCGGCGAGCAGTACTTC. It translates to CASSSFGTGVGEQYF.